The source of this TCR beta chain is a study of blood T cell repertoires in COVID-19. Study-wide context: From the United States, Italy and Spain came samples of acute and convalescent COVID-19. The analysed material was cDNA or gDNA that came from T cells, B-cell-depleted T cells, or PBMCs.

Germline CDR1 reads MGHRA; CDR2 reads YSYEKL. Trimming took 5 bases from V and 8 from J; bases not matched to a gene: 13. This CDR3 is 16 amino acids long. Original data processing: By means of reference gene primer amplification, nucleated cell counts were estimated. Using immunoSEQ multiplex PCR, the repertoire was profiled, and TCRdb retains in-frame clones only, with some absent. From that table come the V and J calls and clone size; the DNA was used to work out D and trimming. This table has 200,000 to 250,000 clones, 84% appearing once. Input material: peripheral blood. This chain links TRBV4-1 with TRBJ2-1; TRBD1 aligns across 9 bases. This receptor was identified in a man aged 45-65 years with active or convalescent COVID-19. Here the CDR3 DNA reads TGCGCCAGCAGCGGACCACAGGGGGCCCCGCGCCATGAGCAGTTCTTC. It is translated as CASSGPQGAPRHEQFF.